The 12 T cell receptor beta chains listed next were all sequenced from one sample in a study of blood T cell repertoires in COVID-19 (TCRdb year 2020). The library was made by the immunoSEQ multiplex PCR assay. Entries here come from immuneACCESS through TCRdb and include only in-frame sequences with V and J called. Some clones fail to appear in such tables; in the studies checked, an unresolved V gene covers under half of the shortfall, and the cause of the remainder is unknown. In this sample the table shows about 160,000 clones, 85% to 95% of which occur a single time. In total, the top ten clones hold 0.5% to 0.55% of the sample. Sequencing was carried out using peripheral blood. The source is a man aged 45-60 years with acute or convalescent COVID-19.

The chain carries TRBV5-1 and TRBJ1-1; D is undetermined. The CDR3 sequence is 12 residues long. From germline, CDR1 is SGHRS and CDR2 YFSETQ. Trimming took 5 bases from V and 3 from J, leaving 8 bases between them. CDR3 nucleotides: TGCGCCAGCAGTATCACAGACACTGAAGCTTTCTTT. Its protein product is CASSITDTEAFF.

The genes are TRBV20-1 and TRBJ1-2; D is uncertain. The length of the CDR3 is 11 residues. With 4 bases removed from V and 9 bases from J, the gap between germline ends came to 12 bases. The V gene's germline CDR1 is DFQATT and CDR2 SNEGSKA (reference sequence). The CDR3 DNA follows: TGCAGTGCTATTGAGTCGGGAAGCTACACCTTC. Amino acids: CSAIESGSYTF.

The J gene is TRBJ1-5, the V gene TRBV6-5, with D perhaps matching TRBD1 (6 bases). CDR1 and CDR2 (germline): MNHEY, SVGAGI. The length of the CDR3 is 14 residues. Trimming took 6 bases from V and 1 from J, leaving 10 bases between them. The CDR3 sequence: CASRQGISNQPQHF. The DNA of the CDR3 is TGTGCCAGCAGGCAGGGGATAAGCAATCAGCCCCAGCATTTT.

The gene calls are TRBV12-5 and TRBJ2-2; 7 bases are shared with TRBD1. Germline V gene lookup returns CDR1 LGHNT and CDR2 FRNRAP. The V segment lost 1 base and the J segment 0 bases; nucleotides outside the gene matches: 2. The CDR3 has 16 amino acids. The CDR3 is CASGLAQGSNTGELFF. In nucleotides, the CDR3 is TGTGCTAGTGGTTTGGCACAGGGGTCGAACACCGGGGAGCTGTTTTTT.

J is TRBJ2-5 and V is TRBV6-2 or TRBV6-3; D perhaps matches TRBD2 (5 bases). The length of the CDR3 is 16 residues. V was cut by 6 bases and J by 0 bases, with 17 bases left in between. Germline V gene lookup returns CDR1 MNHEY and CDR2 SVGEGT. The CDR3 is CASSPAGLLYQETQYF. For the CDR3, the DNA is TGTGCCAGCAGCCCAGCCGGACTCCTGTACCAAGAGACCCAGTACTTC.

This clone was picked up one time. V is TRBV2 and J is TRBJ1-1; D is perhaps TRBD1 (5 bases). This CDR3 region has 12 residues. Trimming shortened V by 5 bases and J by 6 bases, and 10 bases separated the two germline ends. Looked up from germline, CDR1 is SNHLY and CDR2 is FYNNEI. CDR3 region: CASSYQGPEAFF. CDR3 sequence (DNA): TGTGCCAGCAGTTACCAGGGCCCTGAAGCTTTCTTT.

This chain joins TRBV18 and TRBJ2-4; the D gene is possibly TRBD1 (6 bases). CDR3 length equals 13 residues. The germline CDR1 and CDR2 sequences are KGHSH and LQKENI. V shed 4 bases and J shed 8 bases, with 12 bases lying between them. CDR3 region: CASSQTEGDIQYF. CDR3 nucleotide sequence: TGTGCCAGCTCACAAACAGAGGGGGACATTCAGTACTTC.

This clone was observed once. The DNA for the CDR3 is TGTGCCAGCTTGAGCAGGGGAATCTACAATGAGCAGTTCTTC. The encoded protein is CASLSRGIYNEQFF. This sequence joins TRBV5-6 and TRBJ2-1; possible D gene TRBD1, 6 bases. Germline V lookup: CDR1 SGHDT, CDR2 YYEEEE. The V end was cut by 7 bases, the J end by 3 bases, with 14 bases between. The CDR3 has 14 amino acids.

V and J are TRBV28 and TRBJ1-1; D unresolved. The CDR3 contains 12 residues. Germline assignment: CDR1 MDHEN and CDR2 SYDVKM. V shed 3 bases and J shed 0 bases, with 2 bases lying between them. CDR3: CASSFMNTEAFF. CDR3 nucleotides: TGTGCCAGCAGTTTTATGAACACTGAAGCTTTCTTT.

This sequence joins TRBV9 and TRBJ1-2, with TRBD1 as a possible D gene (6 bases). Germline values: CDR1 SGDLS, CDR2 YYNGEE. Between the trimmed V and J ends, which lost 4 bases and 8 bases, there was a span of 15 bases. CDR3 length: 13 amino acids. CDR3 residues: CASSSWGGWGYTF. In DNA form, the CDR3 reads TGTGCCAGCAGCTCCTGGGGGGGCTGGGGCTACACCTTC.

The J gene is TRBJ1-6, the V gene TRBV18, with D perhaps matching TRBD1 (6 bases). CDR3 length: 16 residues. Deletions cut 4 bases from V and 5 bases from J, with 15 bases between. Germline V lookup: CDR1 KGHSH, CDR2 LQKENI. The CDR3 nucleotides read TGTGCCAGCTCACAAATCCGGACAGAGAATAATTCACCCCTCCACTTT. Its translation: CASSQIRTENNSPLHF.

The J gene is TRBJ2-3, the V gene TRBV10-3; possible D gene TRBD1, 5 bases. CDR1 is ENHRY, CDR2 SYGVKD, per germline. The germline V and J ends were trimmed by 7 bases and 1 base, with 15 bases remaining between them. CDR3 length: 15 residues. The CDR3 here is CAINQQGRGTDTQYF. The CDR3 region has the DNA TGTGCCATCAACCAGCAGGGAAGGGGCACAGATACGCAGTATTTT.